This is a list of T cell receptor beta chains from one sample in a study of blood T cells in healthy people across ages. TCRdb reprocessed the 5' RACE reads via MiXCR and lists one record per CDR3 protein. Of approximately 940,000 distinct CDR3 sequences listed, around 48% were seen once; the top ten hold about an eighth. Sample: blood. These receptors all stem from a man aged 25 to 45 in good health. CDR3s include the opening cysteine and the closing phenylalanine or tryptophan. Fields, in order: J gene, D gene, V gene, clone size, CDR3 protein, CDR3 DNA. A D gene is named only where the DNA matches it firmly. Clone size appears in some rows only: once, few, many, or a class for an expanded clone.

TRBJ1-6	TRBD1	TRBV27	NA	CASSPRPTGLNLPLHF	TGTGCCAGCAGTCCCCGACCGACAGGGCTTAATTTACCCCTCCACTTT
TRBJ2-7	TRBD1	TRBV27	NA	CASRPRDRGSYEQYF	TGTGCCAGCAGGCCCCGGGACAGAGGGTCCTACGAGCAGTACTTC
TRBJ2-3	NA	TRBV4-3	few	CASSQDLRGLVDTQYF	TGCGCCAGCAGCCAAGATCTCCGGGGGCTTGTGGATACGCAGTATTTT
TRBJ1-2	NA	TRBV14	few	CASSQVFDYGYTF	TGTGCCAGCAGCCAAGTCTTCGACTATGGCTACACCTTC
TRBJ2-7	NA	TRBV2	NA	CASSDGGGLRDYEQYF	TGTGCCAGCAGTGATGGAGGGGGCCTCCGGGACTACGAGCAGTACTTC
TRBJ2-3	NA	TRBV4-1	NA	CASSQGPSSTDTQYF	TGCGCCAGCAGCCAAGGCCCGAGCAGCACAGATACGCAGTATTTT
TRBJ1-2	NA	TRBV3-1	NA	CASSQEDVAPIYGYTF	TGTGCCAGCAGCCAAGAAGATGTGGCGCCGATCTATGGCTACACCTTC
TRBJ2-5	TRBD2	TRBV4-2	few	CASSQGGGGTQYF	TGTGCCAGCAGCCAGGGCGGGGGAGGGACCCAGTACTTC
TRBJ2-2	NA	TRBV4-1	NA	CASSQDRRPNTGELFF	TGCGCCAGCAGCCAAGACCGGAGGCCGAACACCGGGGAGCTGTTTTTT
TRBJ2-3	NA	TRBV12-3/TRBV12-4	NA	CASSLALGTDTQFF	TGTGCCAGCAGTTTAGCATTGGGCACAGATACGCAGTTTTTT
TRBJ1-1	NA	TRBV5-1	NA	CASSSGLRDTEAFF	TGCGCCAGCAGCTCGGGCCTTAGGGACACCGAAGCTTTCTTT
TRBJ1-2	NA	TRBV6-2/TRBV6-3	NA	CASKRKGEAYTF	TGTGCCAGCAAAAGGAAAGGGGAGGCCTACACCTTC
TRBJ2-2	NA	TRBV4-1	NA	CASSQEARTPNTGELFF	TGCGCCAGCAGCCAAGAGGCAAGGACACCCAACACCGGGGAGCTGTTTTTT
TRBJ2-7	NA	TRBV4-1	few	CASSYGPTALYEQYF	TGCGCCAGCAGCTACGGACCAACTGCCCTCTACGAGCAGTACTTC
TRBJ2-1	TRBD2	TRBV28	few	CASSLWDGGVSYNEQFF	TGTGCCAGCAGCCTCTGGGACGGGGGGGTTTCCTACAATGAGCAGTTCTTC
TRBJ1-1	TRBD1	TRBV27	few	CASSPAGGETEAFF	TGTGCCAGCAGTCCAGCAGGGGGAGAGACTGAAGCTTTCTTT
TRBJ1-2	TRBD1	TRBV4-3	NA	CASSQRNTGGFGYTF	TGCGCCAGCAGCCAACGTAATACAGGGGGCTTTGGCTACACCTTC
TRBJ2-7	NA	TRBV7-8	few	CASSLEGVSTYEQYF	TGTGCCAGCAGCTTAGAAGGCGTGAGCACCTACGAGCAGTACTTC